This T cell receptor beta chain emerged from a study of response to subunit inactivated influenza vaccine. Study results and limitations: Researchers suggested that each seasonal influenza vaccination recruits few new T cells.

TCRdb analysed the RT-PCR reads with MiXCR anew, one entry per CDR3 protein. This sample has about 780,000 distinct CDR3 sequences; around 18% occur once, and the top ten carry approximately 11%. As concerns this clonotype: Its antigen is unknown.

The CDR3 spans 14 residues. Trimming took 0 bases from V and 5 from J, leaving 10 bases between them. Germline V gene sequence: CDR1 MNHEY, CDR2 SVGEGT. The chain uses TRBV6-2 or TRBV6-3 and TRBJ1-2; D is undetermined. The material sequenced was PBMCs from blood, taken less than 6 days after vaccination. The TCR sequence derives from a man in his fifties or sixties who received an inactivated influenza vaccine. The CDR3 nucleotides read TGTGCCAGCAGTTACTCCCAGAGGGATTATGGCTACACCTTC. Translating it yields CASSYSQRDYGYTF.